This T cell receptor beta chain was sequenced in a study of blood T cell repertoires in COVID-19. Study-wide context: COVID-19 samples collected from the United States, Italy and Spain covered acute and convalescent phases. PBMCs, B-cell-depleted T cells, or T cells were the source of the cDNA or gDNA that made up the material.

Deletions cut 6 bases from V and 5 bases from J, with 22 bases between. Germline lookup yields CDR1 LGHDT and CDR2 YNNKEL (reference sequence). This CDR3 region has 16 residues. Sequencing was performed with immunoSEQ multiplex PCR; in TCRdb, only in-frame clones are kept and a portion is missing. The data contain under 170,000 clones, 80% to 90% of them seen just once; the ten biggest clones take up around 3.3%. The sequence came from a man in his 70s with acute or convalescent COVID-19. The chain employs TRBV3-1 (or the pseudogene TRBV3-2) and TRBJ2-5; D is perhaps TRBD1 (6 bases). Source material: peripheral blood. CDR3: CASRTSRTAMIETQYF. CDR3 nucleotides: TGTGCCAGCAGAACATCCAGGACAGCCATGATTGAGACCCAGTACTTC.